The entry below gives a single T cell receptor beta chain sequence along with its context. No antigen is known for it. The data were taken from a study of cytomegalovirus exposure and HLA in healthy donors. Turning to the study itself: Out of 150 million to 200 million T cells, an earlier analysis found more than 95 million unique TCR beta sequences in total. The study's findings and limits: In an earlier analysis, in some 500 donors, most V segments appeared productive either ~90% or ~30% of the time.

Germline loops: CDR1 MNHEY, CDR2 SVGAGI. V lost 5 bases, J lost 8 bases, and 15 bases lay in between. The CDR3 sequence is 13 residues long. Researchers ran the PCR with 60 Vbeta and 13 Jbeta primers. Profiled with immunoSEQ multiplex PCR; TCRdb holds only in-frame clones, not every one. The sample includes more than 70,000 clones. There were likely unrecorded immune exposures, though donors were nominally healthy when sampled. The specimen was PBMCs. The clonotype was recovered from a woman aged 55 to 70 in good health and CMV-seronegative. The V gene is TRBV6-5, the J gene TRBJ1-2, with D maybe TRBD1 (6 bases). The CDR3 loop is CASSRTGWAGYTF. CDR3 bases: TGTGCCAGCAGTCGAACAGGGTGGGCCGGCTACACCTTC.